One sample yielded the 18 T cell receptor beta chains listed below, sequenced in a study of shared clonotypes between healthy human individuals. Clones were sequenced by immunoSEQ multiplex PCR, and TCRdb holds only the in-frame ones, with some missing. The sample has about a million clones, roughly 80% seen once. Sequenced: memory CD4+ T cells from PBMCs. Indicated subset: CD45RA-negative fraction. Receptors originate from a man between 18 and 29 years old in good health. Some clones in this sample may be carry-over from other donors' samples.

This sequence joins TRBV5-4 and TRBJ1-1; 9 bases align to TRBD1. The CDR3 sequence is 15 residues long. After removal of 3 bases from V and 3 bases from J, the junction contained 6 bases not matched to a gene. Germline lookup yields CDR1 SGHNT and CDR2 YYREEE (reference sequence). In nucleotides, the CDR3 is TGTGCCAGCAGCTCTCCGACAGGGGGACACACTGAAGCTTTCTTT. It specifies CASSSPTGGHTEAFF.

This CDR3 reads CASSLTAYSGQPLEYF. CDR3 coding DNA: TGTGCCAGCAGCCTCACCGCCTACAGCGGACAGCCCCTCGAGTACTTC. This chain joins TRBV7-9 and TRBJ2-7, with a possible D match to TRBD1 (6 bases). The CDR3 spans 16 residues. Trimming removed 5 bases at V and 11 bases at J, with 28 bases between. In germline, CDR1 is SEHNR, CDR2 FQNEAQ (reference sequence).

The gene calls are TRBV11-2 and TRBJ2-7; D tentatively fits TRBD1 or TRBD2 (5 bases each). This CDR3 has 16 amino acids. The V gene's germline CDR1 is SGHAT and CDR2 FQNNGV. The V end lost 2 bases, the J end lost 5 bases, and 19 bases lay between the germline ends. This CDR3 is CASSLLTGTRGHEQYF. In DNA form, the CDR3 reads TGTGCCAGCAGCTTATTAACCGGGACCCGGGGACACGAGCAGTACTTC. The full variable domain, completed using reference TRBV11-2 and TRBJ2-7, is EAGVAQSPRYKIIEKRQSVAFWCNPISGHATLYWYQQILGQGPKLLIQFQNNGVVDDSQLPKDRFSAERLKGVDSTLKIQPAKLEDSAVYLCASSLLTGTRGHEQYFGPGTRLTVT.

The chain links TRBV7-6 to TRBJ2-1, with TRBD1 matching 8 bases. The CDR3 length is 15 residues. CDR1 is SGHVS and CDR2 is FNYEAQ in the germline V gene. V dropped 5 bases and J dropped 0; count of bases not matched to a gene: 3. CDR3 residues: CASSPGQGSYNEQFF. CDR3 coding DNA: TGTGCCAGCAGCCCAGGACAGGGCTCCTACAATGAGCAGTTCTTC. Supplemented by reference TRBV7-6 and TRBJ2-1, the full variable domain reads GAGVSQSPRYKVTKRGQDVALRCDPISGHVSLYWYRQALGQGPEFLTYFNYEAQQDKSGLPNDRFSAERPEGSISTLTIQRTEQRDSAMYRCASSPGQGSYNEQFFGPGTRLTVL.

The chain employs TRBV28 and TRBJ2-7, with TRBD1 matching over 9 bases. The CDR3 contains 14 residues. Germline V lookup: CDR1 MDHEN, CDR2 SYDVKM. Losses at the gene ends were 10 bases for V and 3 bases for J; bases not matched to a gene: 10. In DNA form, the CDR3 reads TGTGCCACCACTCCCGGGACAGGGTTCTACGAGCAGTACTTC. This gives the protein CATTPGTGFYEQYF.

The chain has TRBV28 and TRBJ1-4; D ambiguous. Looked up from germline, CDR1 is MDHEN and CDR2 is SYDVKM. There are 12 residues in the CDR3. The V and J ends lost 8 bases and 5 bases respectively, with 9 bases between them. The CDR3 sequence is CASGLPNEKLFF. CDR3 coding DNA: TGTGCCAGCGGTCTTCCGAATGAAAAACTGTTTTTT.

The V gene is TRBV7-3, the J gene TRBJ2-1; D call uncertain. The CDR3 loop spans 15 amino acids. Trimming shortened V by 5 bases and J by 0 bases, and 11 bases separated the two germline ends. Per the germline V gene, CDR1 is SGHTA and CDR2 is FQGTGA. In DNA form, the CDR3 reads TGTGCCAGCAGCCCCGGGCCGAGCTCCTACAATGAGCAGTTCTTC. It specifies CASSPGPSSYNEQFF. Together with reference TRBV7-3 and TRBJ2-1, the CDR3 gives the full variable domain: GAGVSQTPSNKVTEKGKYVELRCDPISGHTALYWYRQSLGQGPEFLIYFQGTGAADDSGLPNDRFFAVRPEGSVSTLKIQRTERGDSAVYLCASSPGPSSYNEQFFGPGTRLTVL.

This clone was seen just once. CDR3 protein: CASRTGSGSTGELFF. CDR3 in DNA: TGTGCCAGCAGGACAGGGTCCGGGAGCACCGGGGAGCTGTTTTTT. The chain uses TRBV2 and TRBJ2-2; D possibly corresponds to TRBD1 (7 bases). This CDR3 spans 15 amino acids. Per germline, CDR1 SNHLY and CDR2 FYNNEI. Trimming removed 6 bases at V and 4 bases at J, with 15 bases between.

The chain combines TRBV10-1 with TRBJ2-1; no clear D. The CDR3 contains 13 residues. The germline gives CDR1 WNHNN, CDR2 SYGVQD (reference sequence). Trimming shortened V by 6 bases and J by 0 bases, and 6 bases separated the two germline ends. The CDR3 DNA follows: TGCGCCAGCAGGGAAGACTCCTACAATGAGCAGTTCTTC. It specifies CASREDSYNEQFF.

The chain recombines TRBV7-8 with TRBJ1-1, with no clear D. CDR1 SGHVS and CDR2 FQNEAQ come from the germline V gene. V was shortened by 5 bases and J by 2 bases, with 12 bases between the two germline ends. The length of the CDR3 is 14 residues. The CDR3 DNA sequence: TGTGCCAGCAGCCCAACCGAGGCCAACACTGAAGCTTTCTTT. Its protein is CASSPTEANTEAFF.

Only one count was recorded for this clone. Sequence at one end of the junction differs from germline and may be a read error. The V and J genes are TRBV5-1 and TRBJ2-2; D is undetermined. The CDR3 has 13 residues. The V gene's germline CDR1 is SGHRS and CDR2 YFSETQ. Written as DNA, the CDR3 is TGCGCCAGCAGTTTGGTAACTTCCGGGGAGCTGTTTTTT. Translated, it gives CASSLVTSGELFF. The entire variable domain, with the rest obtained from reference TRBV5-1 and TRBJ2-2, is as follows: KAGVTQTPRYLIKTRGQQVTLSCSPISGHRSVSWYQQTPGQGLQFLFEYFSETQRNKGNFPGRFSGRQFSNSRSEMNVSTLELGDSALYLCASSLVTSGELFFGEGSRLTVL.

This clone was seen once. The identical CDR3 is also encoded by other nucleotide sequences in the sample. The V call is TRBV5-1, the J call TRBJ2-2; D is ambiguous. Germline V gene sequence: CDR1 SGHRS, CDR2 YFSETQ. Trimming pared 4 bases from V and 7 bases from J, leaving 8 bases between. CDR3 length: 12 residues. CDR3 sequence: CASSPESGELFF. In nucleotides, the CDR3 is TGCGCCAGCAGCCCCGAGAGCGGGGAGCTGTTTTTT. The full variable domain, its missing parts supplied by reference TRBV5-1 and TRBJ2-2, is KAGVTQTPRYLIKTRGQQVTLSCSPISGHRSVSWYQQTPGQGLQFLFEYFSETQRNKGNFPGRFSGRQFSNSRSEMNVSTLELGDSALYLCASSPESGELFFGEGSRLTVL.

The chain is built from TRBV5-1 and TRBJ2-5; D is unclear. Between the trimmed V and J ends, which lost 0 bases and 1 base, there was a span of 19 bases. CDR3 length equals 18 residues. Germline CDR1 and CDR2: SGHRS and YFSETQ. CDR3 in amino acids: CASSLVSGQTNFQETQYF. The CDR3 DNA is TGCGCCAGCAGCTTGGTTTCGGGCCAGACGAACTTCCAAGAGACCCAGTACTTC.

The rearrangement uses TRBV11-1 and TRBJ1-2; 9 positions match TRBD1. CDR3 length equals 15 residues. Trimming at V came to 5 bases and at J to 3 bases, leaving 7 bases not matched to a gene. Germline V gene lookup returns CDR1 SGHAT and CDR2 FQDESV (reference sequence). In DNA, the CDR3 is TGTGCCAGCAGCCCTAGACAGGGGGTAGACTATGGCTACACCTTC. It yields the protein CASSPRQGVDYGYTF.

The J gene is TRBJ2-7, the V gene TRBV18; a possible D gene is TRBD2 (6 bases). The ends were cut back, 3 bases at V and 2 bases at J, with 11 bases in the middle. The germline CDR1 and CDR2 sequences are KGHSH and LQKENI. The length of the CDR3 is 14 residues. In DNA form, the CDR3 reads TGTGCCAGCTCACCTGGGGGGAGTGCCTACGAGCAGTACTTC. It codes for CASSPGGSAYEQYF. The whole variable domain, remainder taken from reference TRBV18 and TRBJ2-7, is NAGVMQNPRHLVRRRGQEARLRCSPMKGHSHVYWYRQLPEEGLKFMVYLQKENIIDESGMPKERFSAEFPKEGPSILRIQQVVRGDSAAYFCASSPGGSAYEQYFGPGTRLTVT.

The chain is built from TRBV7-6 and TRBJ2-1; TRBD2 matches at 8 bases. The CDR3 consists of 17 residues. CDR1 and CDR2 from the germline V gene are SGHVS and FNYEAQ. Trimming cost V 4 bases and J 1 base; bases outside gene matches: 9. The chain's CDR3 is CASSYLSGSGSYNEQFF. CDR3 in DNA: TGTGCCAGCAGCTATCTGAGCGGGAGCGGTTCCTACAATGAGCAGTTCTTC.

The J gene is TRBJ2-1, the V gene TRBV6-1; the match to TRBD2 covers 8 bases. CDR1 and CDR2 (germline): MNHNS, SASEGT. J was trimmed by 9 bases and V by 8 bases; bases with no gene match: 12. The CDR3 spans 14 residues. The chain's CDR3 is CASDGRARVGEQFF. In nucleotides, the CDR3 is TGTGCCAGCGACGGGAGGGCAAGGGTTGGTGAGCAGTTCTTC.

The sample holds a few counts of this clone. The chain joins TRBV7-6 to TRBJ2-5; TRBD1 agrees at 10 bases. J lost 4 bases, V lost 4 bases, and 9 bases had no gene match. Germline loops: CDR1 SGHVS, CDR2 FNYEAQ. The CDR3 covers 16 residues. The CDR3 loop is CASSSTDRGRRETQYF. CDR3 sequence (DNA): TGTGCCAGCAGCTCCACGGACAGGGGGAGAAGAGAGACCCAGTACTTC.